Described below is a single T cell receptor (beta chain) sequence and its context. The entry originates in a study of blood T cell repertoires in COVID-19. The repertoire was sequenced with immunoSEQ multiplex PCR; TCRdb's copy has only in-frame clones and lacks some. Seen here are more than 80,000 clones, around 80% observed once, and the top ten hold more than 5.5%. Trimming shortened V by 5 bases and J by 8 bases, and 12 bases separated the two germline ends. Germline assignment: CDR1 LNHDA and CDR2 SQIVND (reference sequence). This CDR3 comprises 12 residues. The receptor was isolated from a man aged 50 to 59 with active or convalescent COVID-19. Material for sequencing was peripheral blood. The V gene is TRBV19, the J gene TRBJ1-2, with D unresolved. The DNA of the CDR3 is TGTGCCAGTAGTGTCGACACGGCCGGCTACACCTTC. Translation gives CASSVDTAGYTF. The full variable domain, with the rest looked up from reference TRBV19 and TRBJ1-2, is DGGITQSPKYLFRKEGQNVTLSCEQNLNHDAMYWYRQDPGQGLRLIYYSQIVNDFQKGDIAEGYSVSREKKESFPLTVTSAQKNPTAFYLCASSVDTAGYTFGSGTRLTVV.